This T cell receptor beta chain originates from a study of CXCR3-negative and CXCR3-positive naive CD8 T cells. Study context: Each library gave roughly 1.4 +/- 0.3 million of around 140 million TRB reads.

CDR3 length: 15 amino acids. The germline V gene encodes CDR1 SQVTM and CDR2 ANQGSEA. Whole-study results and caveats: Naive subsets were similarly diverse, while memory CD8+ repertoires were much less diverse.

As concerns this clonotype: Its antigen is still unknown.

The TRB libraries of cDNA were built by UMI-labeled 5' RACE. TCRdb processed the 5' RACE reads again and assigns one entry to each CDR3 protein, with no DNA. This listing includes about 57,000 distinct CDR3 sequences. J is TRBJ2-5 and V is TRBV29-1; no DNA is available, so the TRBD2 call from TCRdb remains unchecked. This receptor was taken from a human donor in good health. Some clones in this sample may be carry-over from other donors' samples. Sequenced input: memory CD8+ T cells from blood. CDR3: CSGGDRTRSQETQYF.